This TCR beta chain appears in the sequencing data of a study of shared clonotypes between healthy human individuals. On this clone: Its target is unknown.

V lost 4 bases, J lost 8 bases, and 11 bases lay in between. The CDR3 is 12 residues long. Germline CDR1 MDHEN, CDR2 SYDVKM. The input for sorted-subset replicate PCRs was 150 to 200 ng DNA, tens of thousands of T cell genomes. Libraries were prepared by immunoSEQ multiplex PCR; TCRdb keeps only in-frame clonotypes and omits some of them. The table has millions of clones, 85% to 95% seen once; the top ten hold 0.3% to 0.4%. Study findings and constraints: Memory subsets generally showed lower estimated richness than naive subsets.

CD45RA+ naive and CD45RA-negative memory subsets were separated from CD4+ cells. The TCR comes from a man younger than 35 in good health. Some clones in this sample may be carry-over from other donors' samples. Sequencing was carried out using naive CD4+ T cells from PBMCs. As to subset: CD45RA+ positively selected. The chain carries TRBV28 and TRBJ1-2; D is perhaps TRBD1 (5 bases). The CDR3 DNA follows: TGTGCCAGCAGTTCGGGGGTCGACGGCTACACCTTC. This encodes CASSSGVDGYTF.